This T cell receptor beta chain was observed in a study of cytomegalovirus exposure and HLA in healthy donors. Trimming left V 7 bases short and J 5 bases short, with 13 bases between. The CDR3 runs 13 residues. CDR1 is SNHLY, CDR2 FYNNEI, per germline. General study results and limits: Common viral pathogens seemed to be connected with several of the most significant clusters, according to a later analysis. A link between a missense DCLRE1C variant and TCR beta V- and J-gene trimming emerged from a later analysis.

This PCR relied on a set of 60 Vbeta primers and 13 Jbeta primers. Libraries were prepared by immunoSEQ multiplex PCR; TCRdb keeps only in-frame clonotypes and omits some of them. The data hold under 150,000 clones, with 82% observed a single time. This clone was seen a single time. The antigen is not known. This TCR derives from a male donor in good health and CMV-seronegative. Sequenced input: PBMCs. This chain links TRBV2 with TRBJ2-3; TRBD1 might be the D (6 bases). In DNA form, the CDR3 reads TGTGCCAGCAAAGCAGGGGTTCAAGATACGCAGTATTTT. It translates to CASKAGVQDTQYF.